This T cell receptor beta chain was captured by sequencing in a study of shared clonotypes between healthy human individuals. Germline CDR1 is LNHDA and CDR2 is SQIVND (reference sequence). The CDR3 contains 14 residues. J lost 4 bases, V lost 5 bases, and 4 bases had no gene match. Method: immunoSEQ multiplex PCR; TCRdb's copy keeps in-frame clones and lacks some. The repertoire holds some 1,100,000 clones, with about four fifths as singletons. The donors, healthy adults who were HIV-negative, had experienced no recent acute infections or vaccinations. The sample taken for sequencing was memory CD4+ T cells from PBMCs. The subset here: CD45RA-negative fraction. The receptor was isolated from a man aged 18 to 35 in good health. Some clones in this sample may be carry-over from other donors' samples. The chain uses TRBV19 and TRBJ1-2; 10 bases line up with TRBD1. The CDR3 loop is CASSGQGDFYGYTF. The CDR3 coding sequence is TGTGCCAGTAGTGGACAGGGGGATTTCTATGGCTACACCTTC.